One sample yielded the 6 T cell receptor beta chains listed below, sequenced in a study of identical twins. TCRdb itself ran the 5' RACE reads through MiXCR, one entry per CDR3 protein. The sample consists of about 520,000 distinct CDR3 sequences, roughly a fifth of them appearing once. A further study also used this sample, focusing on T cells expressing NK-cell markers.

Material: CD4+ T cells sorted from blood. The receptor set was obtained from a woman between 18 and 30 years old in good health.

This sequence joins TRBV6-1 and TRBJ2-3, with 7 bases identical to TRBD2. CDR1 MNHNS and CDR2 SASEGT come from the germline V gene. The CDR3 extends over 16 amino acids. The trim removed 6 bases at V and 0 bases at J, leaving 9 bases unmatched. DNA of the CDR3: TGTGCCAGCAGGCCTACCGGGACTACTAGCACAGATACGCAGTATTTT. Amino acids: CASRPTGTTSTDTQYF.

This clonotype was seen only a few times. The rearrangement uses TRBV24-1 and TRBJ1-5, with D unresolved. The CDR3 contains 14 residues. The germline gives CDR1 KGHDR, CDR2 SFDVKD. Between the trimmed V and J ends, which lost 0 bases and 1 base, there was a span of 3 bases. Here the CDR3 DNA reads TGTGCCACCAGTGATTTGCAGAGCAATCAGCCCCAGCATTTT. This encodes CATSDLQSNQPQHF.

The chain has TRBV5-1 and TRBJ2-7; 7 positions match TRBD1. The V segment lost 1 base and the J segment 7 bases; nucleotides outside the gene matches: 8. The V gene's germline CDR1 is SGHRS and CDR2 YFSETQ. This CDR3 contains 14 residues. The CDR3 here is CASSLQSGQEEQYF. For the CDR3, the DNA is TGCGCCAGCAGCTTGCAGTCAGGACAGGAAGAGCAGTACTTC.

This clonotype was seen repeatedly, ten times or more. The CDR3 sequence: CASSLAGYTGELFF. The CDR3 bases are TGTGCCAGCAGTTTAGCGGGCTACACCGGGGAGCTGTTTTTT. The V call is TRBV12-3 or TRBV12-4, the J call TRBJ2-2; no reliable D call. Trimming stripped 0 bases from V and 3 bases from J, with 5 bases between. The CDR3 consists of 14 residues.

This sequence joins TRBV20-1 and TRBJ2-7, with D unclear. The CDR3 extends over 14 amino acids. Trimming shortened V by 4 bases and J by 0 bases, and 13 bases separated the two germline ends. Looked up from germline, CDR1 is DFQATT and CDR2 is SNEGSKA (reference sequence). CDR3 nucleotides: TGCAGTGCTACCCCAGGAAGGAGCTCCTACGAGCAGTACTTC. Residues: CSATPGRSSYEQYF.

The chain employs TRBV20-1 and TRBJ2-3; TRBD2 aligns across 15 bases. The V and J ends lost 5 bases and 0 bases, in that order; junction bases with no gene match: 9. This CDR3 has 18 residues. Germline V gives CDR1 DFQATT, CDR2 SNEGSKA (reference sequence). The CDR3 here is CSAGGLAGGHPSTDTQYF. In DNA, the CDR3 is TGCAGTGCTGGCGGACTAGCGGGGGGGCACCCTAGCACAGATACGCAGTATTTT.